A selection of T cell receptor beta chains follows, all from one sample in a study of breast tumors, draining lymph nodes, adjacent tissues. TCRdb redid the calling of the multiplex PCR reads with MiXCR, one entry per CDR3 protein. Of approximately 230,000 distinct CDR3 sequences in the sample, under 35% are singletons; the top ten hold about 3.3%. The material sequenced was axillary lymph node tissue. The receptors here all came from a female donor with breast cancer. Some clones in this sample may be carry-over from other donors' samples. CDR3s include the opening cysteine and the closing phenylalanine or tryptophan. The D gene is left open where the match is weak. Part of the rows lack a size; the others show once, few, many or a class for expanded clones.

clone_size	d_call	v_call	j_call	cdr3_nt	cdr3_aa
-	TRBD2	TRBV18	TRBJ2-1	TGTGCCAGCTCACCAACGGCGGGAGGGTACAATGAGCAGTTCTTC	CASSPTAGGYNEQFF
many	-	TRBV30	TRBJ2-7	TGTGCCTGGAGTGTATACAATGCCGGCGAGCAGTACTTC	CAWSVYNAGEQYF
-	TRBD2	TRBV13	TRBJ2-4	TGTGCCAGTAAAGCGGGAGTCCAAAACATTCAGTACTTC	CASKAGVQNIQYF
many	-	TRBV12-3/TRBV12-4	TRBJ1-5	TGTGCCAGCCGGGCCGGTGGCGATAGCAATCAGCCCCAGCATTTT	CASRAGGDSNQPQHF
few	-	TRBV20-1	TRBJ2-1	TGCAGTGCTAGCTCCGGGACTTCTAGCACTGAGCAGTTCTTC	CSASSGTSSTEQFF
few	TRBD1	TRBV2	TRBJ1-2	TGTGCCAGCAGTTCCGGACAGGTATGGATGGACGGCTACACCTTC	CASSSGQVWMDGYTF
many	-	TRBV6-1	TRBJ2-6	TGTGCCAGCAGTGAATCCCTGACCTTATCTGGGGCCAACGTCCTGACTTTC	CASSESLTLSGANVLTF
-	-	TRBV4-1	TRBJ2-2	TGCGCCAGCAGCCAAGACAGGGCGGTCACCGGGGAGCTGTTTTTT	CASSQDRAVTGELFF
-	TRBD1	TRBV5-1	TRBJ1-6	TGTGCCAGCAGCTTGTCCGGGACAGGGGAGTCACCCCTCCACTTT	CASSLSGTGESPLHF
many	TRBD1	TRBV7-3	TRBJ2-3	TGTGCCAGCAGCTACAGGGGTGGGACAGATACGCAGTATTTT	CASSYRGGTDTQYF
-	TRBD1	TRBV2	TRBJ1-2	TGTGCCAGCACCCAGGGGGGCGAAGGACCTGGCTACACCTTC	CASTQGGEGPGYTF
-	TRBD2	TRBV18	TRBJ2-7	TGTGCCAGCTCACGGGGGACTAGCGGATCCTACGAGCAGTACTTC	CASSRGTSGSYEQYF
many	TRBD1	TRBV24-1	TRBJ2-1	TGTGCCACCAGTGATCCACAGGGGGGAGGCTCCTACAATGAGCAGTTCTTC	CATSDPQGGGSYNEQFF
many	TRBD2	TRBV20-1	TRBJ2-7	TGCAGTGCTAGCGAGATAGCGGGCTCCTACGAGCAGTACTTC	CSASEIAGSYEQYF
-	-	TRBV20-1	TRBJ1-2	TGCAGTGCTAGAGAGGGCAATGGCTACACCTTC	CSAREGNGYTF
many	TRBD1	TRBV20-1	TRBJ2-3	TGCAGTGCTGAAGCTCCCGGGACAGGGGGCGCAGATACGCAGTATTTT	CSAEAPGTGGADTQYF
many	-	TRBV28	TRBJ2-7	TGTGCCAGCAGCTTATCGGGAGCCTACGAGCAGTACTTC	CASSLSGAYEQYF
-	TRBD2	TRBV20-1	TRBJ2-1	TGCAGTGCGCCGACATTGACTAGCGGGGGGGAAAGTAGGTCCTACAATGAGCAGTTCTTT	CSAPTLTSGGESRSYNEQFF
once	TRBD2	TRBV24-1	TRBJ2-3	TGTGCCACCAGTGTCCCTAGCGGGAGGTTGGCAGATACGCAGTATTTT	CATSVPSGRLADTQYF
-	TRBD1	TRBV20-1	TRBJ2-7	TGCAGTGCTAGGCAAACCGGGACAGGGGGCAGCTCCTACGAGCAGTACTTC	CSARQTGTGGSSYEQYF
many	TRBD1	TRBV9	TRBJ2-1	TGTGCCAGCAGCGACCAGGGGGCGGTTCGTGAGCAGTTCTTC	CASSDQGAVREQFF
-	TRBD2	TRBV29-1	TRBJ2-1	TGCAGCGTACGGACTAGCGGGGGGAGCTCCTACAATGAGCAGTTCTTC	CSVRTSGGSSYNEQFF
-	-	TRBV5-5	TRBJ2-1	TGTGCCAGCGGGTTCCGGGCCACTAAACACAATGAGCAGTTCTTC	CASGFRATKHNEQFF
few	TRBD2	TRBV5-4	TRBJ2-5	TGTGCCAGCAGCATGCCGGGACTAGCGGGGGGGCGGGAGACCCAGTACTTC	CASSMPGLAGGRETQYF
many	-	TRBV5-1	TRBJ1-5	TGCGCCAGCAGCTTGGATGGGCGGAGCAATCAGCCCCAGCATTTT	CASSLDGRSNQPQHF
many	TRBD2	TRBV25-1	TRBJ2-7	TGTGCCAGTATTACGACTAGCGGGAGGGACGAGCAGTACTTC	CASITTSGRDEQYF
many	-	TRBV20-1	TRBJ2-7	TGCAGTGCTAGAGATAGTGCCCTAGGACTGATCAAGCCCTACGAGCAGTACTTC	CSARDSALGLIKPYEQYF
-	-	TRBV27	TRBJ1-2	TGTGCCAGCAGTTTCCTCGGGACCTTCAACTATGGCTACACCTTC	CASSFLGTFNYGYTF
many	-	TRBV19	TRBJ1-5	TGTGCCAGTAGTGCGGGCACCCGGGGCGGTCAGCCCCAGCATTTT	CASSAGTRGGQPQHF
many	TRBD1	TRBV2	TRBJ1-2	TGTGCCAGCAGTTCGGGACAGGGAACTCTCGGCTACACCTTC	CASSSGQGTLGYTF
many	-	TRBV6-1	TRBJ2-3	TGTGCCAGCAGTGAGGGGCAGGGGGGAGCAGATACGCAGTATTTT	CASSEGQGGADTQYF
-	-	TRBV7-3	TRBJ2-7	TGTGCCAGCAGCGCGTCCGGGACACCGACAAGATACGAGCAGTACTTC	CASSASGTPTRYEQYF
few	TRBD2	TRBV20-1	TRBJ2-2	TGCAGTGCTAGAGATAAAGCGGGGGAGACCACCGGGGAGCTGTTTTTT	CSARDKAGETTGELFF
many	-	TRBV4-3	TRBJ2-3	TGCGCCAGCAGCCAAGAAGGCAGGAACACAGATACGCAGTATTTT	CASSQEGRNTDTQYF
many	TRBD1	TRBV5-1	TRBJ1-2	TGCGCCAGCAGCTTTCGGACAGGACCCTATGGCTACACCTTC	CASSFRTGPYGYTF
-	-	TRBV20-1	TRBJ2-6	TGCAGTGCTAGAGATCCCCAGGCAGGGGCCAACGTCCTGACTTTC	CSARDPQAGANVLTF
-	-	TRBV19	TRBJ1-6	TGTGCCAGTAGACCCCAGTCCACTGCGGATAATTCACCCCTCCACTTT	CASRPQSTADNSPLHF
many	TRBD1	TRBV6-2/TRBV6-3	TRBJ1-6	TGTGCCAGCACCGACAGGGCCTATAATTCACCCCTCCACTTT	CASTDRAYNSPLHF
-	TRBD1	TRBV2	TRBJ2-1	TGTGCCAGCAGCGGTGATGGACAGGGTGGTAATGAGCAGTTCTTC	CASSGDGQGGNEQFF
-	-	TRBV7-8	TRBJ1-5	TGTGCCAGCAGCGAGGGACCCGAGCATTTT	CASSEGPEHF
many	-	TRBV7-2	TRBJ2-7	TGTGCCAGCAGCTTTGGACAGAGCTACGAGCAGTACTTC	CASSFGQSYEQYF
-	-	TRBV12-3/TRBV12-4	TRBJ1-1	TGTGCCAGCAGCTCCTTAAGGACACGGAACACTGAAGCTTTCTTT	CASSSLRTRNTEAFF
-	TRBD2	TRBV7-3	TRBJ2-1	TGTGCCAGCAAAATAGCGGGAGGGTACAATGAGCAGTTCTTC	CASKIAGGYNEQFF
many	-	TRBV2	TRBJ1-5	TGTGCCAGCAGTGGGGAAATGACAGGAAATAGCAATCAGCCCCAGCATTTT	CASSGEMTGNSNQPQHF
-	TRBD2	TRBV7-3	TRBJ2-5	TGTGCCAGCAGTCCGACTAGCGGGAGGGCAGGAGGCCAAGAGACCCAGTACTTC	CASSPTSGRAGGQETQYF
many	-	TRBV2	TRBJ2-1	TGTGCCAGCAGACAACTAGTCCGAGAGCAGTTCTTC	CASRQLVREQFF
-	TRBD1	TRBV7-3	TRBJ2-2	TGTGCCAGCAGACAGGACAGGGGCACCGGGGAGCTGTTTTTT	CASRQDRGTGELFF
many	-	TRBV4-2	TRBJ2-1	TGTGCCAGCAGCCAAGTAGGGGACAATGAGCAGTTCTTC	CASSQVGDNEQFF
many	-	TRBV6-6	TRBJ2-7	TGTGCCAGCAGTCCCCGCGGGACTTTGTACGAGCAGTACTTC	CASSPRGTLYEQYF
-	-	TRBV6-6	TRBJ1-1	TGTGCCAGCAGTGAAGTTGGGACCTATATGGACACTGAAGCTTTCTTT	CASSEVGTYMDTEAFF
many	-	TRBV2	TRBJ1-5	TGTGCCAGCAGTGAAATAAGGGTGGAAAGCAATCAGCCCCAGCATTTT	CASSEIRVESNQPQHF
-	TRBD2	TRBV7-9	TRBJ2-1	TGTGCCAGCAGCCGAGGAGTAGCGGGGTCATACAATGAGCAGTTCTTC	CASSRGVAGSYNEQFF
many	-	TRBV24-1	TRBJ2-5	TGTGCCACCAAGAGGGTGGGGGAAGAGACCCAGTACTTC	CATKRVGEETQYF